Presented here are 3 T cell receptor beta chains from one specimen sequenced in a study of blood T cell repertoires in COVID-19. This table comes from immunoSEQ multiplex PCR, and its TCRdb copy is limited to in-frame clones, with some not included. The repertoire holds about 250,000 clones, roughly four fifths seen once, with 4.7% in the top ten. The source material was peripheral blood. These receptor sequences come from a woman between 70 and 85 years old with acute or convalescent COVID-19.

V usage is TRBV28 and J usage is TRBJ1-2, with 9 bases fitting TRBD1. Germline CDR1 is MDHEN and CDR2 is SYDVKM. The CDR3 is 15 residues long. The junction had 6 bases not matched to a gene; V was cut back by 3 bases and J by 4 bases. In nucleotides, the CDR3 is TGTGCCAGCAGTTTGACAGGGGGTTCCCCCTATGGCTACACCTTC. Amino acids: CASSLTGGSPYGYTF.

The genes are TRBV18 and TRBJ1-3; possibly TRBD1 for D (6 bases). CDR1 and CDR2 from the germline V gene are KGHSH and LQKENI. This CDR3 spans 16 amino acids. Trimming stripped 6 bases from V and 0 bases from J, with 15 bases between. This CDR3 is CASSQGQILSGNTIYF. The CDR3 coding sequence is TGTGCCAGCTCCCAAGGACAGATCCTCTCTGGAAACACCATATATTTT. The entire variable domain, with the rest obtained from reference TRBV18 and TRBJ1-3, is as follows: NAGVMQNPRHLVRRRGQEARLRCSPMKGHSHVYWYRQLPEEGLKFMVYLQKENIIDESGMPKERFSAEFPKEGPSILRIQQVVRGDSAAYFCASSQGQILSGNTIYFGEGSWLTVV.

This clone was recorded once. The sample holds other DNA sequences that translate to the same CDR3. The chain joins TRBV2 to TRBJ1-5; D not certain. The CDR3 runs 13 residues. The germline CDR1 and CDR2 sequences are SNHLY and FYNNEI. The V gene lost 6 bases and the J gene lost 4 bases, with 10 bases spanning the gap. The CDR3 nucleotides read TGTGCCAGCAGCGGAGGCAGTAATCAGCCCCAGCATTTT. Protein product: CASSGGSNQPQHF. Based on the CDR3 plus reference TRBV2 and TRBJ1-5, the full variable domain is EPEVTQTPSHQVTQMGQEVILRCVPISNHLYFYWYRQILGQKVEFLVSFYNNEISEKSEIFDDQFSVERPDGSNFTLKIRSTKLEDSAMYFCASSGGSNQPQHFGDGTRLSIL.